The clone carrying this TCR beta chain was found a few times. The antigen remains unidentified. Alongside a J-beta primer mix, a sample-barcoded 5' primer served in a second PCR lasting 7 to 11 cycles. TCRdb re-called the 5' RACE reads through MiXCR, storing one row per CDR3 protein. The data hold around 1,500,000 distinct CDR3 sequences, with roughly 40% observed a single time. The sample comes from a study of blood T cells in healthy people across ages. Study-wide points: The diversity estimates, figures obtained from one million T cells, were considered underestimates. Unsorted PBMCs ruled out conclusive naive versus antigen-experienced comparison.

Ranging in age from roughly 6 to 100, the donors were healthy Caucasian individuals from Russia. The CDR3 length is 14 residues. CDR1 is DFQATT, CDR2 SNEGSKA, per germline (reference sequence). The V gene lost 1 base and the J gene lost 4 bases, with 13 bases spanning the gap. Sample: blood. The rearrangement links TRBV20-1 to TRBJ1-2, with D tentatively TRBD1 (5 bases). The receptor was isolated from a woman younger than 35 in good health. The CDR3 nucleotides read TGCAGTGCTAGAGCCTTGGGGCAGACCTATGGCTACACCTTC. This translates into CSARALGQTYGYTF.